This TCR beta chain was sequenced in a study of immune characterization of retroperitoneal liposarcoma. TCRdb re-derived calls from the PCR reads in MiXCR, one entry per CDR3 protein. The table shows roughly 10,000 distinct CDR3 sequences, with 50% occurring only once. Trimming removed 5 bases at V and 3 bases at J, with 19 bases between. The CDR3 extends over 16 amino acids. Germline V gene sequence: CDR1 SGHNT, CDR2 YENEEA. At least ten counts were recorded for this clonotype. This chain links TRBV11-3 with TRBJ2-5; D gene unclear. This clonotype originated in a female donor with retroperitoneal liposarcoma. Sequenced sample: tumor tissue. Written as DNA, the CDR3 is TGTGCCAGCAGCGCCCGGCCGCTTATGGGGAAAGAGACCCAGTACTTC. This encodes CASSARPLMGKETQYF. The full variable domain, completed using reference TRBV11-3 and TRBJ2-5, is EAGVVQSPRYKIIEKKQPVAFWCNPISGHNTLYWYLQNLGQGPELLIRYENEEAVDDSQLPKDRFSAERLKGVDSTLKIQPAELGDSAVYLCASSARPLMGKETQYFGPGTRLLVL.